This T cell receptor beta chain was profiled in a study of tumour-infiltrating T cells in Burkitt lymphoma. Background on the study: Patients covered every epidemiological subtype of Burkitt lymphoma.

The data were produced by immunoSEQ multiplex PCR, yet TCRdb's version contains in-frame clones alone and is incomplete. Among about 50,000 clones listed, less than 35% were seen once. J gave up 1 base and V 4 bases, and 11 bases lay outside the gene matches. CDR3 length: 17 amino acids. The germline V gene encodes CDR1 SGHRS and CDR2 YFSETQ. The chain employs TRBV5-1 and TRBJ2-1; 7 nucleotides line up with TRBD1. The TCR originated in a human donor with Burkitt lymphoma. Material for sequencing was tumor tissue. CDR3 sequence reads: CASSVRDSYISYNEQFF. The CDR3 nucleotides read TGCGCCAGCAGCGTCAGGGACAGTTACATTTCCTACAATGAGCAGTTCTTC. Full variable domain (rest looked up from reference TRBV5-1 and TRBJ2-1): KAGVTQTPRYLIKTRGQQVTLSCSPISGHRSVSWYQQTPGQGLQFLFEYFSETQRNKGNFPGRFSGRQFSNSRSEMNVSTLELGDSALYLCASSVRDSYISYNEQFFGPGTRLTVL.